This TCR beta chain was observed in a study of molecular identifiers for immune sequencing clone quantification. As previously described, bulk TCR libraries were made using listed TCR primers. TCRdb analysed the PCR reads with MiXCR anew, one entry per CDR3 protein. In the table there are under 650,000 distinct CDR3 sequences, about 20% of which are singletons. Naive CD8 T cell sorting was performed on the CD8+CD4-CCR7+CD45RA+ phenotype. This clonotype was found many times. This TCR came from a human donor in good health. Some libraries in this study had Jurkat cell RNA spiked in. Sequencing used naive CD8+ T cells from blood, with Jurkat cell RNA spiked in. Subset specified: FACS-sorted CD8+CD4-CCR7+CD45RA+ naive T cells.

The CDR3 DNA follows: TGTGCCAGCAGTTTAGCTATTGGACAAGACACAGATACGCAGTATTTT. Translated: CASSLAIGQDTDTQYF. The chain carries TRBV28 and TRBJ2-3; D is perhaps TRBD1 (5 bases). Germline V lookup: CDR1 MDHEN, CDR2 SYDVKM. This CDR3 is built from 16 residues. V was cut by 2 bases and J by 2 bases, with 14 bases left in between.